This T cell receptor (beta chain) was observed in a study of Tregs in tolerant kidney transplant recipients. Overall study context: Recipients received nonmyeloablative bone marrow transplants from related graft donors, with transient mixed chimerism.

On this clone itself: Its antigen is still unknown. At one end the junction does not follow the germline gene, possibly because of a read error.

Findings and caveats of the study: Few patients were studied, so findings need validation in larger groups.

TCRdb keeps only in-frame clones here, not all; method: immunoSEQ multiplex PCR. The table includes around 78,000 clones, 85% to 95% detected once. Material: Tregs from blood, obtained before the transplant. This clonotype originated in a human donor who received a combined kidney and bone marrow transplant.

The CDR3 region is CASSLQGSDMQYF. DNA for the CDR3: TGTGCCAGCTCACTACAGGGGTCAGATATGCAGTATTTT. This chain joins TRBV18 and TRBJ2-3; 7 bases fit TRBD1. Germline lookup yields CDR1 KGHSH and CDR2 LQKENI. The length of the CDR3 is 13 residues.